A single sample gave rise to the 32 T cell receptor beta chains below, sequenced in a study of immune evolution from preneoplasia to lung adenocarcinoma. Profiling relied on immunoSEQ multiplex PCR, and the TCRdb table lists in-frame clones only, not all of them. The table has several thousand clones, roughly 82% seen once. Material for sequencing was FFPE minimally invasive lung adenocarcinoma tissue. These receptors all come from a person aged 65 to 85 with lung adenocarcinoma.

The chain joins TRBV6-6 to TRBJ2-2; no clear D. The CDR3 covers 16 residues. Germline V gives CDR1 MNHNY, CDR2 SVGAGI (reference sequence). V lost 0 bases and J lost 0, with 8 bases in between. The CDR3 nucleotides are TGTGCCAGCAGTTACTCAGGTGTTTCGAACACCGGGGAGCTGTTTTTT. It translates to CASSYSGVSNTGELFF.

This clone has only one observation. The chain has TRBV2 and TRBJ2-7; D is tentatively TRBD1 or TRBD2 (5 bases each). Trimming removed 7 bases from V and 0 bases from J, with 13 bases in between. Germline CDR1 reads SNHLY; CDR2 reads FYNNEI. This CDR3 contains 14 residues. The CDR3 DNA reads as TGTGCCAGCATCCGGGACGGAAACTCCTACGAGCAGTACTTC. Protein: CASIRDGNSYEQYF. Full variable domain (missing parts from reference TRBV2 and TRBJ2-7): EPEVTQTPSHQVTQMGQEVILRCVPISNHLYFYWYRQILGQKVEFLVSFYNNEISEKSEIFDDQFSVERPDGSNFTLKIRSTKLEDSAMYFCASIRDGNSYEQYFGPGTRLTVT.

The rearrangement links TRBV6-1 to TRBJ1-5; D is undetermined. V was trimmed by 7 bases and J by 0 bases, leaving 13 bases between them. The CDR3 spans 15 residues. Germline-derived CDR1 and CDR2 are MNHNS and SASEGT. The CDR3 spells CASTDRGISNQPQHF. The DNA for the CDR3 is TGTGCCAGCACTGATAGAGGGATTAGCAATCAGCCCCAGCATTTT.

The chain recombines TRBV7-9 with TRBJ2-3, with a possible D match to TRBD1 (6 bases). Looked up from germline, CDR1 is SEHNR and CDR2 is FQNEAQ (reference sequence). The V gene lost 6 bases and the J gene lost 3 bases, with 13 bases spanning the gap. The CDR3 spans 14 residues. The CDR3 coding sequence is TGTGCCAGCAGACACAGGACAGAAACAGATACGCAGTATTTT. This translates into CASRHRTETDTQYF.

The chain combines TRBV30 with TRBJ1-1; tentative D call: TRBD1 (5 bases). The CDR3 is 13 residues long. The ends were cut back, 5 bases at V and 5 bases at J, with 15 bases in the middle. CDR1 and CDR2 from the germline V gene are GTSNPN and SVGIG (reference sequence). The CDR3 DNA reads as TGTGCCTGGTCCAGGGACCTGGGGACTGAAGCTTTCTTT. Encoded protein: CAWSRDLGTEAFF.

The V gene is TRBV2, the J gene TRBJ2-7; D may be TRBD1 (6 bases). CDR3 length: 13 residues. Germline loops: CDR1 SNHLY, CDR2 FYNNEI. V gave up 5 bases and J gave up 1 base, with 9 bases separating them. The CDR3 spells CASSLGQSYEQYF. In DNA form, the CDR3 reads TGTGCCAGCAGTCTAGGACAGTCCTACGAGCAGTACTTC.

This chain links TRBV6-6 with TRBJ1-4; 8 positions match TRBD1. This CDR3 is built from 16 residues. After removal of 0 bases from V and 4 bases from J, the junction contained 4 bases not matched to a gene. CDR1 is MNHNY, CDR2 SVGAGI, per germline (reference sequence). CDR3 amino acids: CASSYSTGGLNEKLFF. In nucleotides, the CDR3 is TGTGCCAGCAGTTACTCAACAGGGGGACTTAATGAAAAACTGTTTTTT.

The chain is built from TRBV30 and TRBJ1-1, with D unresolved. CDR1 is GTSNPN and CDR2 is SVGIG in the germline V gene (reference sequence). The CDR3 extends over 11 amino acids. V dropped 1 base and J dropped 2 bases, with 2 bases sitting between them. The CDR3 is CAWSDNTEAFF. CDR3 nucleotides: TGTGCCTGGAGTGATAACACTGAAGCTTTCTTT.

This chain links TRBV7-2 with TRBJ1-5; the D is unclear. The ends were cut back, 5 bases at V and 7 bases at J, with 12 bases in the middle. Germline CDR1 and CDR2: SGHTA and FQGNSA. The CDR3 sequence is 13 residues long. CDR3 in amino acids: CASSRTDLQPQHF. The CDR3 DNA is TGTGCCAGCAGCCGCACGGACCTCCAGCCCCAGCATTTT.

This chain joins TRBV7-6 and TRBJ1-1; 7 positions match TRBD1. CDR3 length: 14 residues. After removal of 5 bases from V and 5 bases from J, the junction contained 8 bases not matched to a gene. Germline V gene lookup returns CDR1 SGHVS and CDR2 FNYEAQ. CDR3 in amino acids: CASSLGQVGTEAFF. CDR3 bases: TGTGCCAGCAGCCTCGGACAGGTGGGGACTGAAGCTTTCTTT.

The V and J genes are TRBV11-2 and TRBJ2-6; D gene uncertain. The V gene lost 5 bases and the J gene lost 5 bases, with 22 bases spanning the gap. The CDR3 covers 18 residues. CDR1 SGHAT and CDR2 FQNNGV come from the germline V gene. DNA of the CDR3: TGTGCCAGCAGCACGCTTTCCAAGCAACAAAGTCGGGCCAACGTCCTGACTTTC. Its protein is CASSTLSKQQSRANVLTF.

Regarding this clone: One end of the junction is discordant with germline, which a read error may explain. This chain links TRBV6-5 with TRBJ2-7, with TRBD2 matching over 8 bases. This CDR3 is 16 amino acids long. Germline-derived CDR1 and CDR2 are MNHEY and SVGAGI. CDR3 region: CASSNSTGRGKDEQYF. CDR3 coding DNA: TGTGCCAGCAGTAACTCAACCGGGAGGGGGAAGGACGAGCAGTACTTC.

The chain's CDR3 is CATSRERGANGYTF. The CDR3 DNA sequence: TGTGCCACCAGCAGAGAGCGGGGGGCGAATGGCTACACCTTC. The chain has TRBV15 and TRBJ1-2; D possibly corresponds to TRBD1 (6 bases). Germline assignment: CDR1 LNHNV and CDR2 YYDKDF (reference sequence). The CDR3 length is 14 residues. Trimming pared 0 bases from V and 6 bases from J, leaving 11 bases between.

The chain carries TRBV19 and TRBJ1-2, with 7 bases lining up with TRBD1. With 10 bases clipped from V and 1 base from J, the junction kept 12 bases outside the gene matches. The germline V gene has CDR1 LNHDA and CDR2 SQIVND (reference sequence). The CDR3 extends over 15 amino acids. In nucleotides, the CDR3 is TGTGCCACCACCCGGGACAGAGGTTTTAACTATGGCTACACCTTC. Translated: CATTRDRGFNYGYTF.

The chain has TRBV11-2 and TRBJ2-7; TRBD2 matches at 13 bases. Germline V CDR1 and CDR2: SGHAT, FQNNGV. Losses at the gene ends were 5 bases for V and 9 bases for J; bases not matched to a gene: 10. The CDR3 totals 15 residues. CDR3 DNA: TGTGCCAGCAGCCATATAAGGACTAGCGGGAGAAGGCAGTACTTC. Translation gives CASSHIRTSGRRQYF. Full variable domain (missing parts from reference TRBV11-2 and TRBJ2-7): EAGVAQSPRYKIIEKRQSVAFWCNPISGHATLYWYQQILGQGPKLLIQFQNNGVVDDSQLPKDRFSAERLKGVDSTLKIQPAKLEDSAVYLCASSHIRTSGRRQYFGPGTRLTVT.

The V gene is TRBV15, the J gene TRBJ1-1; TRBD1 agrees at 11 bases. The CDR3 has 16 amino acids. Trimming at V came to 1 base and at J to 5 bases, leaving 6 bases not matched to a gene. Germline V lookup: CDR1 LNHNV, CDR2 YYDKDF (reference sequence). Here the CDR3 DNA reads TGTGCCACCAGCAGAGGGGAAGGGACAGGGGGTACTGAAGCTTTCTTT. Translation gives CATSRGEGTGGTEAFF.

The chain employs TRBV4-2 and TRBJ2-1, with 11 bases fitting TRBD2. Germline loops: CDR1 LGHNA, CDR2 YNFKEQ. V shed 0 bases and J 6 bases; nucleotides not matched to a gene: 10. The CDR3 has 18 amino acids. CDR3 loop: CASSQDGVAGGLVNEQFF. The CDR3 coding sequence is TGTGCCAGCAGCCAAGATGGGGTAGCGGGGGGGCTAGTCAATGAGCAGTTCTTC.

The rearrangement links TRBV5-6 to TRBJ1-1; maybe TRBD1 (5 bases). CDR3 length equals 14 residues. V lost 3 bases, J lost 1 base, and 10 bases lay in between. Germline V CDR1 and CDR2: SGHDT, YYEEEE. Here the CDR3 DNA reads TGTGCCAGCAGCTCCGGACACCCGAACACTGAAGCTTTCTTT. This codes for CASSSGHPNTEAFF. Looking up the rest from reference TRBV5-6 and TRBJ1-1 gives the full variable domain: DAGVTQSPTHLIKTRGQQVTLRCSPKSGHDTVSWYQQALGQGPQFIFQYYEEEERQRGNFPDRFSGHQFPNYSSELNVNALLLGDSALYLCASSSGHPNTEAFFGQGTRLTVV.

CDR3 bases: TGCAGCGTAACACTGACCGAAAAACTGTTTTTT. Translating it yields CSVTLTEKLFF. V is TRBV29-1 and J is TRBJ1-4; D ambiguous. Germline CDR1 reads SQVTM; CDR2 reads ANQGSEA. Trimming cost V 6 bases and J 8 bases, with 10 bases left between them. There are 11 residues in the CDR3.

The rearrangement joins TRBV14 to TRBJ2-1; TRBD2 is a possible D gene (5 bases). Germline V gene lookup returns CDR1 SGHDN and CDR2 FVKESK. This CDR3 comprises 16 residues. V dropped 2 bases and J dropped 2 bases, with 13 bases sitting between them. The chain's CDR3 is CASSQKLGIAYNEQFF. CDR3 bases: TGTGCCAGCAGCCAAAAACTAGGAATCGCCTACAATGAGCAGTTCTTC.

V is TRBV19 and J is TRBJ1-2; tentatively, D is TRBD1 (5 bases). This CDR3 comprises 15 residues. Germline V gene sequence: CDR1 LNHDA, CDR2 SQIVND (reference sequence). V dropped 5 bases and J dropped 3 bases, with 16 bases sitting between them. The CDR3 DNA sequence: TGTGCCAGTAGTCCGCAGGGAGGGTTAGACTATGGCTACACCTTC. This sequence encodes CASSPQGGLDYGYTF. Combining the CDR3 with reference TRBV19 and TRBJ1-2 gives the whole variable domain DGGITQSPKYLFRKEGQNVTLSCEQNLNHDAMYWYRQDPGQGLRLIYYSQIVNDFQKGDIAEGYSVSREKKESFPLTVTSAQKNPTAFYLCASSPQGGLDYGYTFGSGTRLTVV.

This chain connects TRBV9 to TRBJ1-5; 9 bases line up with TRBD1. With 4 bases clipped from V and 6 bases from J, the junction kept 8 bases outside the gene matches. The CDR3 spans 15 residues. CDR1 SGDLS and CDR2 YYNGEE come from the germline V gene. The CDR3 protein is CASSPGTGIGQPQHF. CDR3 coding DNA: TGTGCCAGCAGCCCCGGGACAGGGATAGGTCAGCCCCAGCATTTT. The full variable domain, completed using reference TRBV9 and TRBJ1-5, is DSGVTQTPKHLITATGQRVTLRCSPRSGDLSVYWYQQSLDQGLQFLIQYYNGEERAKGNILERFSAQQFPDLHSELNLSSLELGDSALYFCASSPGTGIGQPQHFGDGTRLSIL.

J is TRBJ2-3 and V is TRBV6-1, with 7 positions matching TRBD2. The junction had 8 bases not matched to a gene; V was cut back by 6 bases and J by 5 bases. The germline gives CDR1 MNHNS, CDR2 SASEGT. The CDR3 runs 14 residues. The DNA for the CDR3 is TGTGCCAGCAGCTTCATGGGGGAGGGAGATACGCAGTATTTT. Its translation: CASSFMGEGDTQYF.

The table lists this clone with a count of one. The rearrangement uses TRBV18 and TRBJ1-4, with D possibly being TRBD1 (6 bases). Looked up from germline, CDR1 is KGHSH and CDR2 is LQKENI. The CDR3 is made up of 15 amino acids. Deletions cut 6 bases from V and 7 bases from J, with 18 bases between. CDR3 loop: CASSPPGHALEKLFF. CDR3 in DNA: TGTGCCAGCTCGCCTCCGGGACACGCCCTTGAAAAACTGTTTTTT.

This chain joins TRBV30 and TRBJ1-2, with D maybe TRBD1 (5 bases). Between the trimmed V and J ends, which lost 3 bases and 3 bases, there was a span of 11 bases. The CDR3 contains 13 residues. CDR1 and CDR2 from the germline V gene are GTSNPN and SVGIG (reference sequence). CDR3 DNA sequence: TGTGCCTGGAGCAGGGCCAGAGACTATGGCTACACCTTC. As protein: CAWSRARDYGYTF.

The gene calls are TRBV5-1 and TRBJ1-5; D call uncertain. Looked up from germline, CDR1 is SGHRS and CDR2 is YFSETQ. This CDR3 comprises 13 residues. The V gene lost 4 bases and the J gene lost 0 bases, with 5 bases spanning the gap. CDR3 sequence reads: CASSQDSNQPQHF. The CDR3 DNA sequence: TGCGCCAGCAGCCAGGATAGCAATCAGCCCCAGCATTTT.

The chain combines TRBV6-6 with TRBJ2-7; 8 nucleotides match TRBD1. V shed 2 bases and J 3 bases; nucleotides not matched to a gene: 9. This CDR3 has 16 residues. Germline V gene sequence: CDR1 MNHNY, CDR2 SVGAGI (reference sequence). CDR3 loop: CASSYAKDRVIYEQYF. The CDR3 nucleotides are TGTGCCAGCAGTTACGCCAAGGACAGGGTTATCTACGAGCAGTACTTC.

The V and J genes are TRBV5-4 and TRBJ2-5, with 8 bases identical to TRBD1. After removal of 3 bases from V and 5 bases from J, the junction contained 9 bases not matched to a gene. The CDR3 runs to 15 residues. Germline V gene sequence: CDR1 SGHNT, CDR2 YYREEE (reference sequence). The CDR3 DNA reads as TGTGCCAGCAGCTCTAAACGACAGGGGCGGGAGACCCAGTACTTC. This gives the protein CASSSKRQGRETQYF.

This rearrangement joins TRBV30 to TRBJ1-2; 11 bases map to TRBD1. This CDR3 comprises 14 residues. Germline-derived CDR1 and CDR2 are GTSNPN and SVGIG (reference sequence). After removal of 3 bases from V and 8 bases from J, the junction contained 8 bases not matched to a gene. CDR3 nucleotide sequence: TGTGCCTGGAGGGATCGGGACAGGGGGATAGGCTACACCTTC. This encodes CAWRDRDRGIGYTF.

This rearrangement joins TRBV29-1 to TRBJ1-1; D is possibly TRBD1 (6 bases). The CDR3 extends over 12 amino acids. Trimming removed 6 bases at V and 2 bases at J, with 10 bases between. Germline V gene data show CDR1 as SQVTM and CDR2 as ANQGSEA. The CDR3 here is CSVGGANTEAFF. The CDR3 DNA reads as TGCAGCGTCGGGGGGGCAAACACTGAAGCTTTCTTT.

The chain couples TRBV11-2 to TRBJ2-7; the match to TRBD1 covers 9 bases. Trimming took 2 bases from V and 3 from J; bases not matched to a gene: 5. CDR1 is SGHAT and CDR2 is FQNNGV in the germline V gene. CDR3 length: 15 residues. This CDR3 is CASSLPGTGIYEQYF. Here the CDR3 DNA reads TGTGCCAGCAGCTTACCCGGGACAGGGATCTACGAGCAGTACTTC. Filled out from reference TRBV11-2 and TRBJ2-7, the complete variable domain reads EAGVAQSPRYKIIEKRQSVAFWCNPISGHATLYWYQQILGQGPKLLIQFQNNGVVDDSQLPKDRFSAERLKGVDSTLKIQPAKLEDSAVYLCASSLPGTGIYEQYFGPGTRLTVT.

The CDR3 loop is CAWSRTGATSTDTQYF. The CDR3 nucleotides are TGTGCCTGGAGCCGCACTGGTGCGACTAGCACAGATACGCAGTATTTT. The rearrangement links TRBV30 to TRBJ2-3; no firm D call. Looked up from germline, CDR1 is GTSNPN and CDR2 is SVGIG (reference sequence). The CDR3 is made up of 16 amino acids. Trimming stripped 3 bases from V and 0 bases from J, with 16 bases between. Complete variable domain (other parts from reference TRBV30 and TRBJ2-3): SQTIHQWPATLVQPVGSPLSLECTVEGTSNPNLYWYRQAAGRGLQLLFYSVGIGQISSEVPQNLSASRPQDRQFILSSKKLLLSDSGFYLCAWSRTGATSTDTQYFGPGTRLTVL.